A single sample gave rise to the 17 T cell receptor beta chains below, sequenced in a study of T cells in Graves' hyperthyroidism and ophthalmopathy. The CDR3 regions of TCR beta were amplified from RNA transcripts. The HTBI set primed first-round TCR CDR3 RT-PCR. A single record per CDR3 protein comes from TCRdb applying MiXCR to the multiplex PCR reads. The sample yields fewer than 350,000 distinct CDR3 sequences, 15% to 20% seen once. The sample taken for sequencing was blood. These receptors were obtained from a woman aged 40-49 years with Graves' ophthalmopathy.

This clonotype has just a few counts. This may arise from a read error, as a much more abundant clone is one base away. V gene TRBV7-2 combines with J gene TRBJ1-2; 9 nucleotides match TRBD1. The germline gives CDR1 SGHTA, CDR2 FQGNSA. The CDR3 runs 14 residues. With V trimmed by 0 bases and J by 5 bases, 1 base remained unmatched. CDR3 bases: TGTGCCAGCAGCTTAGCTGGGACAGGGTATGGCTACACCTTC. Translated: CASSLAGTGYGYTF.

In its sample, this clonotype was seen many times. The chain is built from TRBV10-3 and TRBJ2-2; 8 positions match TRBD1. The V segment lost 7 bases and the J segment 7 bases; nucleotides outside the gene matches: 8. This CDR3 has 14 residues. CDR1 ENHRY and CDR2 SYGVKD come from the germline V gene. CDR3 sequence (DNA): TGTGCCATCACCCTGACAGGGGAGAACGGGGAGCTGTTTTTT. Translation: CAITLTGENGELFF.

This clonotype was seen repeatedly, ten times or more. The V call is TRBV6-5, the J call TRBJ2-3; TRBD2 aligns across 9 bases. In germline, CDR1 is MNHEY, CDR2 SVGAGI. The CDR3 extends over 19 amino acids. V was pared by 7 bases and J by 3 bases, with 20 bases of the junction left unmatched. The CDR3 sequence: CASMSGLVKSGRKTDTQYF. The CDR3 region has the DNA TGTGCCAGCATGTCAGGGCTCGTCAAGAGCGGGAGGAAAACAGATACGCAGTATTTT.

The table lists this clonotype with many counts. The V gene is TRBV20-1, the J gene TRBJ2-7; D unresolved. Germline CDR1 DFQATT, CDR2 SNEGSKA (reference sequence). There are 11 residues in the CDR3. The V end was cut by 2 bases, the J end by 7 bases, with 9 bases between. The CDR3 DNA is TGCAGTGCTAGACTAGGAGATGAGCAGTACTTC. This encodes CSARLGDEQYF.

The gene calls are TRBV6-2 or TRBV6-3 and TRBJ1-1; no definite D call. The V end was cut by 6 bases, the J end by 3 bases, with 17 bases between. Germline CDR1 is MNHEY and CDR2 is SVGEGT. CDR3 size: 15 residues. The CDR3 DNA reads as TGTGCCAGCAGCCCGCGTTGGAGGCCGGACACTGAAGCTTTCTTT. This translates into CASSPRWRPDTEAFF.

This clonotype has a count of ten or more. The chain couples TRBV7-9 to TRBJ2-7; TRBD2 aligns across 7 bases. The CDR3 is 13 residues long. The junction had 3 bases not matched to a gene; V was cut back by 1 base and J by 6 bases. Germline CDR1 is SEHNR and CDR2 is FQNEAQ (reference sequence). The CDR3 here is CASSLEAGSEQYF. The CDR3 DNA reads as TGTGCCAGCAGCTTAGAAGCGGGAAGCGAGCAGTACTTC.

This clonotype was recorded at least ten times. The chain is built from TRBV7-2 and TRBJ2-2; possibly TRBD1 for D (6 bases). Germline-derived CDR1 and CDR2 are SGHTA and FQGNSA. The germline V and J ends were trimmed by 5 bases and 0 bases, with 19 bases remaining between them. The CDR3 runs 18 residues. The CDR3 is CASSAVDRRLANTGELFF. The CDR3 bases are TGTGCCAGCAGCGCGGTCGACAGGCGACTCGCGAACACCGGGGAGCTGTTTTTT. Complete variable domain (other parts from reference TRBV7-2 and TRBJ2-2): GAGVSQSPSNKVTEKGKDVELRCDPISGHTALYWYRQSLGQGLEFLIYFQGNSAPDKSGLPSDRFSAERTGGSVSTLTIQRTQQEDSAVYLCASSAVDRRLANTGELFFGEGSRLTVL.

This clonotype was seen repeatedly, ten times or more. The chain has TRBV12-3 or TRBV12-4 and TRBJ2-7; D not resolved. The V end was cut by 3 bases, the J end by 3 bases, with 9 bases between. The CDR3 contains 13 residues. The CDR3 nucleotides read TGTGCCAGCAGTTTTCGAGCCTACTACGAGCAGTACTTC. Amino acid sequence: CASSFRAYYEQYF.

This clonotype came up many times. J is TRBJ1-5 and V is TRBV24-1, with a tentative D call TRBD1 (6 bases). Germline V CDR1 and CDR2: KGHDR, SFDVKD. V was clipped by 4 bases and J by 6 bases, with 15 bases between them. The CDR3 spans 15 residues. CDR3: CATSEGQGTAQPQHF. The CDR3 coding sequence is TGTGCCACCAGTGAGGGTCAGGGGACGGCTCAGCCCCAGCATTTT.

This clonotype came up many times. The gene calls are TRBV20-1 and TRBJ2-2; the D gene is possibly TRBD1 (6 bases). The CDR3 runs 15 residues. The V and J ends lost 3 bases and 1 base respectively, with 12 bases between them. Germline V gene data show CDR1 as DFQATT and CDR2 as SNEGSKA (reference sequence). The CDR3 protein is CSASPGHRNTGELFF. In DNA, the CDR3 is TGCAGTGCTAGTCCGGGACACCGGAACACCGGGGAGCTGTTTTTT.

This rearrangement joins TRBV24-1 to TRBJ1-2; the D gene is possibly TRBD1 (5 bases). The CDR3 runs 14 residues. Germline CDR1 reads KGHDR; CDR2 reads SFDVKD. V was trimmed by 4 bases and J by 4 bases, leaving 12 bases between them. The CDR3 is CATSDPGGAYGYTF. The CDR3 region has the DNA TGTGCCACCAGTGACCCCGGGGGAGCCTATGGCTACACCTTC.

The chain is built from TRBV20-1 and TRBJ2-5; a possible D gene is TRBD2 (5 bases). The CDR3 is 11 amino acids. Germline values: CDR1 DFQATT, CDR2 SNEGSKA (reference sequence). The CDR3 DNA follows: TGCGTGTGGGCGACGGGGGAGACCCAGTACTTC. Protein product: CVWATGETQYF.

This clonotype appeared many times. V is TRBV7-2 and J is TRBJ1-2; no definite D call. This CDR3 has 12 residues. Trimming took 5 bases from V and 10 from J, leaving 14 bases between them. CDR1 and CDR2 from the germline V gene are SGHTA and FQGNSA. CDR3 sequence (DNA): TGTGCCAGCAGCCTCGCTTCGGCCGACTACACCTTC. This translates into CASSLASADYTF.

On this clonotype: A read error is possible here, since a much larger clone lies one base away. The V and J genes are TRBV28 and TRBJ2-7, with TRBD1 matching over 7 bases. CDR1 and CDR2 from the germline V gene are MDHEN and SYDVKM. V trimming: 5 bases; J trimming: 6 bases; junction bases outside the gene matches: 16. The CDR3 totals 16 residues. The CDR3 region is CASSPNTGALNGEQYF. The CDR3, as DNA: TGTGCCAGCAGTCCAAACACAGGGGCCCTTAATGGCGAGCAGTACTTC.

This clonotype was detected many times. V gene TRBV29-1 combines with J gene TRBJ1-1; 7 bases fit TRBD1. Trimming took 7 bases from V and 6 from J; bases not matched to a gene: 14. The CDR3 contains 14 residues. From germline, CDR1 is SQVTM and CDR2 ANQGSEA. CDR3 in DNA: TGCAGCGGAGACGGGCAGGGGGATTATGCTGAAGCTTTCTTT. Translating gives CSGDGQGDYAEAFF.

This clonotype was detected ten times or more. Since a much larger clone is just one base distant, this may be a read error. The chain links TRBV6-5 to TRBJ2-2, with 7 nucleotides matching TRBD1. The CDR3 runs 15 residues. Germline V gene data show CDR1 as MNHEY and CDR2 as SVGAGI. The CDR3 DNA reads as TGTGCCGGCAGTTACGGGACAGACCTCACCGGGGAGCTGTTTTTT. This codes for CAGSYGTDLTGELFF.

Many counts were recorded for this clonotype. The chain links TRBV5-1 to TRBJ2-5; maybe TRBD2 (6 bases). The CDR3 is made up of 16 amino acids. Per germline, CDR1 SGHRS and CDR2 YFSETQ. Deletions cut 3 bases from V and 1 base from J, with 16 bases between. This chain's CDR3 is CASSWGLSASQETQYF. The CDR3 region has the DNA TGCGCCAGCAGCTGGGGACTCTCGGCCTCCCAAGAGACCCAGTACTTC. The whole variable domain, filled in from reference TRBV5-1 and TRBJ2-5, reads KAGVTQTPRYLIKTRGQQVTLSCSPISGHRSVSWYQQTPGQGLQFLFEYFSETQRNKGNFPGRFSGRQFSNSRSEMNVSTLELGDSALYLCASSWGLSASQETQYFGPGTRLLVL.